This TCR beta chain stems from a study of metastatic and nonmetastatic thyroid tumors. Study context: Across peripheral blood and tumor or nodule tissue samples taken from malignant and benign thyroid patients, the repertoires were compared with one another.

Per germline, CDR1 DFQATT and CDR2 SNEGSKA (reference sequence). This CDR3 comprises 15 residues. TCRdb reanalyzed the PCR reads with MiXCR. The sample carries fewer than 35,000 clones, roughly 29% recorded once. Every patient underwent thyroid surgery untreated. Note on this clone: The junction and the germline gene differ at one end; a read error may be behind it.

Sequencing was done on a sample of blood. This TCR came from a female donor with papillary thyroid cancer or a benign thyroid nodule (not recorded which). Some clones in this sample may be carry-over from other donors' samples. The chain joins TRBV20-1 to TRBJ2-1, with 7 nucleotides matching TRBD1. CDR3 region: CSARGQASSYNEQFF. CDR3 bases: TGCAGTGCGAGAGGACAGGCCAGCTCCTACAATGAGCAGTTCTTC.